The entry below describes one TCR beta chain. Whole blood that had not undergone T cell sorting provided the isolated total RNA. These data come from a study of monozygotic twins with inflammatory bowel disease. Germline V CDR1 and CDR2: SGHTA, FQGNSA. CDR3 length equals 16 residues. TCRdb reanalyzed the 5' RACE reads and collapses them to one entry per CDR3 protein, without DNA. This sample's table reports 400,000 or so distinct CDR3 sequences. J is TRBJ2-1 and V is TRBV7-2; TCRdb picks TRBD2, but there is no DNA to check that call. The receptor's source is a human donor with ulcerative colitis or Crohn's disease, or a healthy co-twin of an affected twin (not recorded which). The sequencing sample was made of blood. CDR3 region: CASSLYGGRGSNEQFF.